This record looks at one T cell receptor (beta chain) sequence and its context. In its sample, this clonotype was seen a few times. No cognate antigen has been identified for it. Within one base of it there is no much larger clone, and no base qualities were kept. Ficoll-Paque density gradient centrifugation was used to isolate PBMCs. This sample was taken from a study of T-cell memory formation after mild COVID-19 (dated by TCRdb to the early 2020s). Notes on the research overall: TCR sequence clusters from the two donors were largely donor specific. Two young, previously healthy adult volunteers made up the cohort, one male and one female. In two donors, T-cell clones that expanded and contracted after mild COVID-19 were tracked by sequencing TCRalpha and TCRbeta repertoires over time. The research as a whole found: Some responding clones were detected in pre-infection memory, which suggested that pre-existing cross-reactive memory T cells had joined the SARS-CoV-2 response. Clones contracting from day 15 to 85 had balanced CD4/CD8 phenotypes, while a second wave expanding from day 15 to 37 was biased towards CD4+. SARS-CoV-2 specificity was not confirmed for the second-wave clones peaking on day 37. Only a couple of mild cases were covered in the study, and larger cohorts including severe cases with pre-infection samples were considered necessary. Contracting CD4+ clones were found mainly in CM and EM memory subsets, while CD8+ clones were enriched in EMRA.

The germline V gene supplies CDR1 SGHRS and CDR2 YFSETQ. The CDR3 runs 15 residues from the cysteine to the phenylalanine. The retained sequence is limited to the CDR3, 45 bases, with the frame set at the first base. Germline trimming amounts to 4 bases on V and 2 bases on J, with 8 as the count of junction bases outside the gene matches. TCRdb shows the sequencer as Illumina NovaSeq 6000. TCRalpha and TCRbeta cDNA libraries were built by 5'RACE with constant-segment primers, adding sample barcodes and unique molecular identifiers. RNA was extracted from every sample with Trizol reagent. Library amplification was performed in two PCR steps, and a second sample barcode and Illumina TruSeq adapters were introduced in the second step. Sequencing of the libraries was done on an Illumina NovaSeq, producing 2 x 150 bp paired-end reads. The published analysis was carried out like this. Demultiplexing of reads and collapsing into UMI-guided consensus sequences were performed with migec v1.2.7. Using mixcr v2.1.11, the UMI consensuses were aligned to TRA and TRB V and J templates and assembled into clonotypes. Clonotypes were classified as expanded or contracted when called significant by both edgeR and NoisET, with noise models trained on biological replicates. edgeR calls used a false discovery rate-adjusted p below 0.01 and a log2 fold-change threshold of 1. As an exploratory analysis of dynamics, max-normalized trajectories of the 1000 most abundant clonotypes were examined with PCA combined with hierarchical clustering. The CD4 or CD8 phenotype of responding clones was assigned using the separately sequenced CD4+ and CD8+ repertoires. TCRdb took the public reads, trimmed them with fastp at Q25, ran MiXCR for clone calling and kept in-frame beta chains. CDR3 protein duplicates are merged, each entry listing the most common genes and DNA. TCRdb, not the authors, supplied the V and J calls. The sample has about 450,000 distinct CDR3 sequences on record, 23% of them singletons. About an eighth of the sample goes to the ten largest clones.

The clonotype originates from an adult woman who had mild COVID-19 (a few samples of this study predate the infection). The sample titles of this study are shuffled in the database, so cell type and time point are left out; the donor was told from shared clones. Sequencing was done on a sample of PBMCs or a T cell subset sorted from them (not recorded which). This chain joins TRBV5-1 to TRBJ2-7; 8 junctional bases match TRBD1. The CDR3 region has the sequence CASSPAGTGPYEQYF. Read as DNA, the sequence is TGCGCCAGCAGCCCCGCCGGGACAGGCCCCTACGAGCAGTACTTC.